The 13 T cell receptor beta chains below all came from one sample that was sequenced in a study of regulatory T cells in long-lasting Graves disease. The TCR beta library used iRepertoire HTBI primers with Arm-PCR amplification of CDR3. MiXCR, applied by TCRdb to the multiplex PCR reads, yields one record per CDR3 protein. The repertoire holds about 360,000 distinct CDR3 sequences, with roughly 15% as singletons. Regarding time point: newly diagnosed GD, antithyroid drugs for less than 3 months. The TCR library was made from RNA that had been extracted from PBMCs in TRIzol. These data are also associated with another study on T cells in Graves' hyperthyroidism and ophthalmopathy.

Sample: peripheral blood mononuclear cells (PBMCs), taken at new diagnosis, from a patient treated with antithyroid drugs. The receptors originated from a woman under 30 with Graves disease.

This clonotype occurred many times. V gene TRBV5-1 combines with J gene TRBJ2-1; D might be TRBD1 (5 bases). The CDR3 loop spans 13 amino acids. The germline V gene has CDR1 SGHRS and CDR2 YFSETQ. Trimming removed 1 base from V and 6 bases from J, with 8 bases in between. The CDR3 spells CASSLTGPNEQFF. The CDR3 coding sequence is TGCGCCAGCAGCTTGACAGGACCCAATGAGCAGTTCTTC.

This clonotype has a count of ten or more. The J gene is TRBJ2-1, the V gene TRBV7-3; 9 bases fit TRBD2. The CDR3 extends over 15 amino acids. Germline V gene lookup returns CDR1 SGHTA and CDR2 FQGTGA. The V segment lost 2 bases and the J segment 4 bases; nucleotides outside the gene matches: 3. The CDR3 nucleotides are TGTGCCAGCAGCTTAGCGGGGGGGCAGTACAATGAGCAGTTCTTC. Amino acid sequence: CASSLAGGQYNEQFF.

This clonotype was counted a few times. The chain employs TRBV18 and TRBJ1-6; no reliable D call. The germline gives CDR1 KGHSH, CDR2 LQKENI. CDR3 length: 14 amino acids. Trimming cost V 3 bases and J 6 bases, with 9 bases left between them. Here the CDR3 DNA reads TGTGCCAGCTCACCCCTGAACCCTAATTCACCCCTCCACTTT. Translated, it gives CASSPLNPNSPLHF.

This chain uses TRBV7-2 with TRBJ2-7; no clear D. Germline CDR1 SGHTA, CDR2 FQGNSA. Trimming pared 0 bases from V and 2 bases from J, leaving 14 bases between. The CDR3 covers 16 residues. CDR3 protein: CASSLAATSPTYEQYF. Here the CDR3 DNA reads TGTGCCAGCAGCTTAGCGGCCACCAGCCCGACCTACGAGCAGTACTTC.

The chain employs TRBV4-1 and TRBJ2-7; TRBD1 might be the D (5 bases). V lost 0 bases and J lost 1, with 7 bases in between. Germline V gene data show CDR1 as MGHRA and CDR2 as YSYEKL. The CDR3 totals 14 residues. Written as DNA, the CDR3 is TGCGCCAGCAGCCAAGATCAGGGATCCTACGAGCAGTACTTC. It translates to CASSQDQGSYEQYF.

This clonotype was detected only a few times. This likely comes from a read error, as the CDR3 has no conserved phenylalanine or tryptophan at its end. V and J are TRBV25-1 and TRBJ2-3; possibly TRBD2 for D (6 bases). The CDR3 contains 16 residues. CDR1 and CDR2 (germline): MGHDK, SYGVNS. The V and J ends lost 8 bases and 2 bases respectively, with 20 bases between them. The CDR3 coding sequence is TGTGCCAGCGATGGCCCCTGGCGGGGTACCACAGATACGCAGTATTCT. Translation gives CASDGPWRGTTDTQYS.

This sequence joins TRBV15 and TRBJ2-3; 14 bases fit TRBD2. Trimming at V came to 9 bases and at J to 2 bases, leaving 1 base not matched to a gene. Looked up from germline, CDR1 is LNHNV and CDR2 is YYDKDF (reference sequence). The CDR3 loop spans 14 amino acids. The CDR3 nucleotides read TGTGCCACGGGACTAGCGGGAGCCACAGATACGCAGTATTTT. Protein sequence: CATGLAGATDTQYF.

Comments on this clonotype: This may stem from a read error, because a much larger clone lies one nucleotide away. The chain uses TRBV25-1 and TRBJ2-7; no clear D. Germline CDR1 reads MGHDK; CDR2 reads SYGVNS. V was clipped by 3 bases and J by 4 bases, with 4 bases between them. The CDR3 is 11 amino acids. CDR3 loop: CASSDEYEQYF. The CDR3 bases are TGTGCCAGCAGTGACGAGTACGAGCAGTACTTC.

The sample holds a few counts of this clonotype. V gene TRBV28 combines with J gene TRBJ1-2, with 10 bases matching TRBD1. From germline, CDR1 is MDHEN and CDR2 SYDVKM. The CDR3 is 16 residues long. Trimming cost V 6 bases and J 4 bases; bases outside gene matches: 11. The CDR3 bases are TGTGCCAGCAGCTCGGATGGGACAGGGGTAGGCTATGGCTACACCTTC. Translation: CASSSDGTGVGYGYTF.

This clonotype was picked up many times. V is TRBV6-1 and J is TRBJ2-1; D may match TRBD1 or TRBD2 (5 bases each). Germline V gene lookup returns CDR1 MNHNS and CDR2 SASEGT. Between the trimmed V and J ends, which lost 6 bases and 2 bases, there was a span of 14 bases. The length of the CDR3 is 15 residues. CDR3 region: CASSRQGAAYNEQFF. In DNA form, the CDR3 reads TGTGCCAGCAGCCGGCAGGGAGCGGCCTACAATGAGCAGTTCTTC.

This clonotype was detected many times. V is TRBV12-3 or TRBV12-4 and J is TRBJ2-3; 7 bases map to TRBD1. V was clipped by 5 bases and J by 6 bases; unmatched bases: 5. This CDR3 spans 13 amino acids. CDR3 amino acids: CASSPDREDTQYF. CDR3 DNA sequence: TGTGCCAGCAGTCCCGACAGGGAGGATACGCAGTATTTT.

On this clonotype: This may arise from a read error, as a much more abundant clone is one base away. The CDR3 carries no conserved terminal phenylalanine or tryptophan, so it likely arises from a read error. The chain employs TRBV6-2 or TRBV6-3 and TRBJ1-1; 7 bases align to TRBD1. V was clipped by 2 bases and J by 3 bases; unmatched bases: 9. This CDR3 region has 16 residues. Germline V CDR1 and CDR2: MNHEY, SVGEGT. The CDR3 coding sequence is TGTGCCAGCAGTTACCGGACAGGTGCCTTAGACACTGAAGCTTTCCTT. This sequence encodes CASSYRTGALDTEAFL.

The J gene is TRBJ2-7, the V gene TRBV19; D is perhaps TRBD1 (6 bases). The CDR3 is 14 residues long. V was pared by 8 bases and J by 3 bases, with 17 bases between. Germline CDR1 reads LNHDA; CDR2 reads SQIVND (reference sequence). In DNA, the CDR3 is TGTGCCAGTCAAGGGACATCCGACCTCTACGAGCAGTACTTC. It encodes CASQGTSDLYEQYF.